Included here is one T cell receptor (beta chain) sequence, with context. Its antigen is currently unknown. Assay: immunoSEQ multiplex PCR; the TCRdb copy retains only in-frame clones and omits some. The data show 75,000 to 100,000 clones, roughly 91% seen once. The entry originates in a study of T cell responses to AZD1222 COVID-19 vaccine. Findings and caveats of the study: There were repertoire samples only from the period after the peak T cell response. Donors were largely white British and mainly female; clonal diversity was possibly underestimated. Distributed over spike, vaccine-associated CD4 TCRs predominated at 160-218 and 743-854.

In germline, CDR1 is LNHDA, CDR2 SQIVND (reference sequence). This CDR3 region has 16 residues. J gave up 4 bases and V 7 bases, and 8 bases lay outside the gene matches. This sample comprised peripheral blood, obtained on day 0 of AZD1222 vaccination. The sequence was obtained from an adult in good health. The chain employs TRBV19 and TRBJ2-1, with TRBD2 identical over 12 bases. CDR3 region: CASIPGTSGSYNEQFF. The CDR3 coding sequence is TGTGCCAGTATTCCCGGGACTAGCGGGTCTTACAATGAGCAGTTCTTC.